This paragraph covers one TCR beta chain sequence. Produced via immunoSEQ multiplex PCR; TCRdb's table is partial and in-frame only. The table records roughly 87,000 clones, 75% to 90% of them present only once. V lost 2 bases and J 5 bases, leaving 9 bases between the germline ends. CDR1 is PRHDT and CDR2 is FYEKMQ in the germline V gene (reference sequence). CDR3 length equals 13 residues. The data originate from a study of blood T cell repertoires in COVID-19. About the research overall: Collection of acute and convalescent COVID-19 samples took place in the United States, Italy and Spain.

This receptor was taken from a woman aged 80 or over with active COVID-19. Material for sequencing was peripheral blood. The chain couples TRBV13 to TRBJ1-1; D not resolved. The DNA of the CDR3 is TGTGCCAGCAGCTTAAATACGGGGACTGAAGCTTTCTTT. Its protein is CASSLNTGTEAFF.